This entry lists 10 T cell receptor beta chains sequenced from one sample in a study of cytotoxic CD8 clonotypes in ibrutinib-treated CLL. Repertoires were generated with immunoSEQ multiplex PCR, while TCRdb's copy carries only in-frame clones and drops some. Among 200,000 to 250,000 clones listed, 70% were seen once. This material consisted of PBMCs, taken after 12 months of ibrutinib treatment. The receptors shown here come from a human donor with chronic lymphocytic leukemia.

The rearrangement links TRBV20-1 to TRBJ2-1; no clear D. V lost 3 bases and J lost 7, with 4 bases in between. Germline CDR1 and CDR2: DFQATT and SNEGSKA (reference sequence). The CDR3 loop spans 10 amino acids. DNA of the CDR3: TGCAGTGCTAGTTTTAATGAGCAGTTCTTC. Its protein product is CSASFNEQFF.

The rearrangement uses TRBV6-6 and TRBJ2-1; D might be TRBD2 (5 bases). Trimming stripped 1 base from V and 8 bases from J, with 12 bases between. The CDR3 is 14 residues long. Germline V lookup: CDR1 MNHNY, CDR2 SVGAGI (reference sequence). The CDR3 bases are TGTGCCAGCAGTTACTATACGGGAAAGGATGAGCAGTTCTTC. It yields the protein CASSYYTGKDEQFF.

This chain joins TRBV19 and TRBJ1-1; tentative D call: TRBD1 (5 bases). CDR1 and CDR2 from the germline V gene are LNHDA and SQIVND (reference sequence). There are 14 residues in the CDR3. Trimming took off 5 bases at V and 1 base at J, with 11 bases between the two ends. CDR3 in amino acids: CASSPQDRNTEAFF. The CDR3 DNA is TGTGCCAGTAGTCCCCAAGACAGGAACACTGAAGCTTTCTTT.

The chain couples TRBV28 to TRBJ2-2; TRBD2 aligns across 7 bases. The CDR3 length is 15 residues. J was trimmed by 1 base and V by 2 bases; bases with no gene match: 1. Germline values: CDR1 MDHEN, CDR2 SYDVKM. CDR3 in DNA: TGTGCCAGCAGTTTAGCTAGCGGGAACACCGGGGAGCTGTTTTTT. This encodes CASSLASGNTGELFF.

This clone was seen more than once but under ten times. This chain connects TRBV4-1 to TRBJ1-2, with TRBD1 as a possible D gene (6 bases). V lost 4 bases and J lost 2, with 8 bases in between. This CDR3 contains 13 residues. Per the germline V gene, CDR1 is MGHRA and CDR2 is YSYEKL. The CDR3 nucleotides are TGCGCCAGCAGCCGGGACACAAACTATGGCTACACCTTC. It translates to CASSRDTNYGYTF.

The V call is TRBV5-6, the J call TRBJ1-6; possibly TRBD1 for D (5 bases). The CDR3 runs to 14 residues. Trimming shortened V by 4 bases and J by 9 bases, and 14 bases separated the two germline ends. Germline V gene data show CDR1 as SGHDT and CDR2 as YYEEEE. CDR3 sequence reads: CASSQGRVGSPLHF. CDR3 nucleotides: TGTGCCAGCAGCCAGGGCAGGGTCGGTTCACCCCTCCACTTT.

V usage is TRBV5-1 and J usage is TRBJ1-2; maybe TRBD1 (5 bases). The CDR3 sequence is 14 residues long. With 1 base removed from V and 2 bases from J, the gap between germline ends came to 9 bases. Germline V CDR1 and CDR2: SGHRS, YFSETQ. CDR3 amino acids: CASSLQQVNYGYTF. The CDR3 DNA reads as TGCGCCAGCAGCTTGCAACAGGTAAACTATGGCTACACCTTC.

The chain couples TRBV5-4 to TRBJ1-4, with TRBD1 matching 10 bases. This CDR3 region has 13 residues. Trimming cost V 3 bases and J 15 bases; bases outside gene matches: 8. Looked up from germline, CDR1 is SGHNT and CDR2 is YYREEE (reference sequence). The CDR3 coding sequence is TGTGCCAGCAGCTCCCGGGACAGGGGATCTTTGTTTTTT. Translating it yields CASSSRDRGSLFF.

The chain carries TRBV28 and TRBJ1-2, with D maybe TRBD1 (5 bases). Trimming cost V 11 bases and J 5 bases, with 12 bases left between them. Germline-derived CDR1 and CDR2 are MDHEN and SYDVKM. CDR3 length: 11 residues. CDR3 in amino acids: CAAGDWYGYTF. Written as DNA, the CDR3 is TGTGCCGCCGGGGACTGGTATGGCTACACCTTC.

The chain employs TRBV28 and TRBJ1-2, with D possibly being TRBD1 (5 bases). V lost 6 bases and J 9 bases, leaving 17 bases between the germline ends. The CDR3 contains 13 residues. Per the germline V gene, CDR1 is MDHEN and CDR2 is SYDVKM. The CDR3 nucleotides read TGTGCCAGCAGCACCTCCGGGACTGAAAGCTACACCTTC. Translation gives CASSTSGTESYTF.